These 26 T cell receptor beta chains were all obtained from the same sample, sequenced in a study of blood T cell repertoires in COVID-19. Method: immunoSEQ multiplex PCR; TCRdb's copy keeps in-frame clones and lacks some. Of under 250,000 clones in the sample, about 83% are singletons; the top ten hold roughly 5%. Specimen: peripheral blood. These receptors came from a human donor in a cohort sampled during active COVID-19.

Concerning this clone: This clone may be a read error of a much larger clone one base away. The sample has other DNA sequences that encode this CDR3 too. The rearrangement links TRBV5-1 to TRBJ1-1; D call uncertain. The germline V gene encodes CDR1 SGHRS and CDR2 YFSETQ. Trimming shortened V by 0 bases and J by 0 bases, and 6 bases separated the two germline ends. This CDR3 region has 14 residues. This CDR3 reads CASSLDSMNTEAFF. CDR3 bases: TGCGCCAGCAGCTTGGACAGTATGAACACTGAAGCTTTCTTT.

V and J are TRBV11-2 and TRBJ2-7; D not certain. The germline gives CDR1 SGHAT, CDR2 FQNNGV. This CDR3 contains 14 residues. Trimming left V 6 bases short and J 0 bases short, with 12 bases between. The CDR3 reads CASSRTTVSYEQYF. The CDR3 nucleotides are TGTGCCAGCAGTCGCACCACAGTCTCCTACGAGCAGTACTTC. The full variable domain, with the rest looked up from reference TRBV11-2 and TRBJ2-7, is EAGVAQSPRYKIIEKRQSVAFWCNPISGHATLYWYQQILGQGPKLLIQFQNNGVVDDSQLPKDRFSAERLKGVDSTLKIQPAKLEDSAVYLCASSRTTVSYEQYFGPGTRLTVT.

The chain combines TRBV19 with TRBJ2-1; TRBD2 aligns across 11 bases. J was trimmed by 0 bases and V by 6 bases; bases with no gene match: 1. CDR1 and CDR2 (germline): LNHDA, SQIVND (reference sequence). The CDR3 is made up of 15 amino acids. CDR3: CASRLAGGSYNEQFF. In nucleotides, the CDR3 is TGTGCCAGTAGGCTAGCGGGAGGCTCCTACAATGAGCAGTTCTTC.

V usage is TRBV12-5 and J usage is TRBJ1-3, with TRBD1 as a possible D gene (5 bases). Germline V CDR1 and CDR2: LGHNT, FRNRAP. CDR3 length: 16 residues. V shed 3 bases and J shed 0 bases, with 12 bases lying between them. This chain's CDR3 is CASGLDGGVSGNTIYF. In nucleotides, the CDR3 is TGTGCTAGTGGTTTAGACGGAGGGGTCTCTGGAAACACCATATATTTT.

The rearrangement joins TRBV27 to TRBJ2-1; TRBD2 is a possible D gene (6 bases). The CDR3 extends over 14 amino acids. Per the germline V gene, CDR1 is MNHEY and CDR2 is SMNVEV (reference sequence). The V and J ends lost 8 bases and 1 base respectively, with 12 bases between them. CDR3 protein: CASSLGTSYNEQFF. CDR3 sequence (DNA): TGTGCCAGCTCCCTCGGGACTTCCTACAATGAGCAGTTCTTC.

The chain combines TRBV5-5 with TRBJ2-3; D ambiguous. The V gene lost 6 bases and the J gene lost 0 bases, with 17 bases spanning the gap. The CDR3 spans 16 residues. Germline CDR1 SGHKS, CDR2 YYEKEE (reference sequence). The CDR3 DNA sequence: TGTGCCAGCAACCCGCAATTCGGTTGGAGCACAGATACGCAGTATTTT. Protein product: CASNPQFGWSTDTQYF.

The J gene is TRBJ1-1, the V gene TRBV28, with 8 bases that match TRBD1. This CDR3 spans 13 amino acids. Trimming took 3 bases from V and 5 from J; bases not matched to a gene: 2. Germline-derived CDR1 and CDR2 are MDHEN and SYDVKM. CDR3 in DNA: TGTGCCAGCAGTTTGACAGGGGAAACTGAAGCTTTCTTT. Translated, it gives CASSLTGETEAFF. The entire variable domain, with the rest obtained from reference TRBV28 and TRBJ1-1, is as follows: DVKVTQSSRYLVKRTGEKVFLECVQDMDHENMFWYRQDPGLGLRLIYFSYDVKMKEKGDIPEGYSVSREKKERFSLILESASTNQTSMYLCASSLTGETEAFFGQGTRLTVV.

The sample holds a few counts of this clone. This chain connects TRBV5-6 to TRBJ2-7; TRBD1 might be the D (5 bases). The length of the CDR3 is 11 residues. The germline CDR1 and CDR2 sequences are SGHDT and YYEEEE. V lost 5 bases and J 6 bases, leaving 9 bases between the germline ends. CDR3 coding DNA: TGTGCCAGCAGTCAGGGCCGCGAGCAGTACTTC. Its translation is CASSQGREQYF.

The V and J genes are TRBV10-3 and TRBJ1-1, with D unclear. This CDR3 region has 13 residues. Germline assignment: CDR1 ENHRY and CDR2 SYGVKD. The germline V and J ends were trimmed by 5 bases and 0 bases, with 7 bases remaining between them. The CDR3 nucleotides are TGTGCCATCAGTCCAACGGTGAACACTGAAGCTTTCTTT. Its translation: CAISPTVNTEAFF.

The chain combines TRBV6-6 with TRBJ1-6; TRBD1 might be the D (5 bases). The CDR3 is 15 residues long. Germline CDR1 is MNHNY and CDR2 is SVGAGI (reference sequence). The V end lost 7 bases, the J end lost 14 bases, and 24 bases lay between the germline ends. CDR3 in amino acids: CASTRTPSGVITLHF. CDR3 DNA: TGTGCCAGCACCCGGACACCCAGTGGCGTCATTACCCTCCACTTT.

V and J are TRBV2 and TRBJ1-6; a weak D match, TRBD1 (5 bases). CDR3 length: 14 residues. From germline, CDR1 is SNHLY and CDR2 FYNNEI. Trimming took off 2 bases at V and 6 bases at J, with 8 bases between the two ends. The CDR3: CASSERGGNSPLHF. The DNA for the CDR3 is TGTGCCAGCAGTGAAAGGGGAGGTAATTCACCCCTCCACTTT.

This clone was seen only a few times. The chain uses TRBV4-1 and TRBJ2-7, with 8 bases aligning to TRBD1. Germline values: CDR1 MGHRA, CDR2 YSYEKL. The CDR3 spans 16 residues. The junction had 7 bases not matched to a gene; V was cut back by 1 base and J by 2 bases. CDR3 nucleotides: TGCGCCAGCAGCCAAGCGGACAGGGCTGGAGCCTACGAGCAGTACTTC. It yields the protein CASSQADRAGAYEQYF.

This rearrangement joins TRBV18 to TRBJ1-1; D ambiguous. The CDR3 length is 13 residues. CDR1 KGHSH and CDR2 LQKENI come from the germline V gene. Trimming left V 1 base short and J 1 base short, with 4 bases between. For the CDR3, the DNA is TGTGCCAGCTCACCACGGAGGAACACTGAAGCTTTCTTT. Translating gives CASSPRRNTEAFF.

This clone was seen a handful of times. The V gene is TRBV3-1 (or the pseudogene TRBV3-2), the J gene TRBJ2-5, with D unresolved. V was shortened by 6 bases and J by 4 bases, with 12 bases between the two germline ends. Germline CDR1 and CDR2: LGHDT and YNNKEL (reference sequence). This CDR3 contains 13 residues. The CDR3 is CASSPAVVETQYF. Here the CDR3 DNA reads TGTGCCAGCAGTCCGGCGGTCGTAGAGACCCAGTACTTC.

The CDR3, as DNA: TGTGCCACCAGGGGCCCCGTGGGGGACAGGGGGCCGGATGAGCAGTTCTTC. Amino acids: CATRGPVGDRGPDEQFF. The chain is built from TRBV24-1 and TRBJ2-1; 12 positions match TRBD1. CDR3 length equals 17 residues. CDR1 and CDR2 from the germline V gene are KGHDR and SFDVKD. J was trimmed by 8 bases and V by 7 bases; bases with no gene match: 14.

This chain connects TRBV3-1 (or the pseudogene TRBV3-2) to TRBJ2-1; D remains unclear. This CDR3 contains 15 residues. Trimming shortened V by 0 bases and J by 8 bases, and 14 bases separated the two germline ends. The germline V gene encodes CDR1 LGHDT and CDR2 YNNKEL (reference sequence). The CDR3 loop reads CASSQERIGSDEQFF. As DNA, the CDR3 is TGTGCCAGCAGCCAAGAGCGGATTGGTTCCGATGAGCAGTTCTTC.

The CDR3 DNA reads TGCAGCGTTGAAACCCGGGTCGATGGCTACACCTTC. Translating it yields CSVETRVDGYTF. The chain joins TRBV29-1 to TRBJ1-2; no reliable D call. The V gene lost 2 bases and the J gene lost 6 bases, with 10 bases spanning the gap. Germline V gene lookup returns CDR1 SQVTM and CDR2 ANQGSEA. The CDR3 contains 12 residues.

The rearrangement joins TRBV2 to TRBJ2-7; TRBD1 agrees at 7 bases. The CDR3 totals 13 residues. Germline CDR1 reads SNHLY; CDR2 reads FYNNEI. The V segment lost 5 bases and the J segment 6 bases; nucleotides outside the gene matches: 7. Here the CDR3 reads CASSRTGQGEQYF. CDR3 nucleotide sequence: TGTGCCAGCAGTAGGACAGGTCAAGGCGAGCAGTACTTC.

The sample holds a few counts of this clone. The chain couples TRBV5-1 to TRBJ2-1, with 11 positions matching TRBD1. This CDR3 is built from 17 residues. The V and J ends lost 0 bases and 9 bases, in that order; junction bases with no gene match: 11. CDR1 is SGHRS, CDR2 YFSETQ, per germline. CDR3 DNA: TGCGCCAGCAGCTTGGATAGGGTCGGACAGGGGGCTCTTGAGCAGTTCTTC. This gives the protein CASSLDRVGQGALEQFF.

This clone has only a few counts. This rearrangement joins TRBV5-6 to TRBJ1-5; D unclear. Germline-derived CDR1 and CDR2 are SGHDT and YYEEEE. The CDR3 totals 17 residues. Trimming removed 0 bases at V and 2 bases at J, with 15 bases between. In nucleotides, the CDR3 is TGTGCCAGCAGCTTGGAGTCCGGGAACCGTGGCAATCAGCCCCAGCATTTT. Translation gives CASSLESGNRGNQPQHF.

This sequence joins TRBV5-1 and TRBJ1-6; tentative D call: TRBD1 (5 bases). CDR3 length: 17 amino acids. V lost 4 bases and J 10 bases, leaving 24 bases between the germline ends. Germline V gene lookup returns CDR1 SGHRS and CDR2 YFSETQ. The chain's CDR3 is CASSVGNRSPNGSPLHF. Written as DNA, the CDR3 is TGCGCCAGCAGCGTTGGAAACAGGAGCCCTAACGGATCACCCCTCCACTTT.

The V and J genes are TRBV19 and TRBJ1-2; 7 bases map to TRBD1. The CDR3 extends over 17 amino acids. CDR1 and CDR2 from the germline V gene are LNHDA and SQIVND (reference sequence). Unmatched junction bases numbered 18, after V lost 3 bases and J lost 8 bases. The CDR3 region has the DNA TGTGCCAGTAGTATCGGGACAGCCACATCGGTTAACGTGGGCTACACCTTC. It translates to CASSIGTATSVNVGYTF. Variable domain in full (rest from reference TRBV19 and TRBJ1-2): DGGITQSPKYLFRKEGQNVTLSCEQNLNHDAMYWYRQDPGQGLRLIYYSQIVNDFQKGDIAEGYSVSREKKESFPLTVTSAQKNPTAFYLCASSIGTATSVNVGYTFGSGTRLTVV.

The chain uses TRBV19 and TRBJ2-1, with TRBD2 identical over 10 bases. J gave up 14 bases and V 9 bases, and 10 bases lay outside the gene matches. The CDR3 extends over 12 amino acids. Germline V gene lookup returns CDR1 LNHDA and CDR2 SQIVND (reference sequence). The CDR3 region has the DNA TGTGCCAGGGCCGACCCCACTAGCGGGAAGTTCTTC. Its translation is CARADPTSGKFF.

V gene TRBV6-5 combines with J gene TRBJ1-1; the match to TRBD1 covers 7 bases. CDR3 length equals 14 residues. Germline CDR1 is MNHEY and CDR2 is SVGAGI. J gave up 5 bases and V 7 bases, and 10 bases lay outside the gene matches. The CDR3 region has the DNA TGTGCCAGCACCCTCGACAGGGCGAAGACTGAAGCTTTCTTT. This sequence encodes CASTLDRAKTEAFF.

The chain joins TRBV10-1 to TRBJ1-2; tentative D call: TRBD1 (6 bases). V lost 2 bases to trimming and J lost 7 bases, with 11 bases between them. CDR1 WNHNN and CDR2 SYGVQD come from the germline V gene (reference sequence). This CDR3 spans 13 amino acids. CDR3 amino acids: CASSERRGLGYTF. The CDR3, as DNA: TGCGCCAGCAGTGAGCGCAGGGGTCTTGGCTACACCTTC.

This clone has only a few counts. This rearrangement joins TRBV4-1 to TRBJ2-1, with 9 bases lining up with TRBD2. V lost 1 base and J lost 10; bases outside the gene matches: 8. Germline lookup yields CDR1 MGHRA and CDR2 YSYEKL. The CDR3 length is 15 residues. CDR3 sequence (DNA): TGCGCCAGCAGCCAAGCTGAGCGGGAGGTCGGGGAGCAGTTCTTC. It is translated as CASSQAEREVGEQFF.